These 21 T cell receptor beta chains were sequenced from one sample in a study of identical twins. TCRdb redid the calling of the 5' RACE reads with MiXCR, one entry per CDR3 protein. The sample has 200,000 to 300,000 distinct CDR3 sequences, about 7.3% seen once. The sample also formed part of further work on yellow fever vaccine responses in identical twins.

The specimen was memory (CD45RO+) T cells sorted from blood. These receptors all stem from a woman aged 18-30 years in good health.

Ten or more counts support this clonotype. The J gene is TRBJ1-1, the V gene TRBV4-1; 10 bases fit TRBD1. Germline-derived CDR1 and CDR2 are MGHRA and YSYEKL. This CDR3 has 15 amino acids. V lost 0 bases and J lost 4; bases outside the gene matches: 2. The CDR3 spells CASSQEGQGFTEAFF. The CDR3 nucleotides read TGCGCCAGCAGCCAAGAGGGACAGGGGTTCACTGAAGCTTTCTTT.

The sample holds many counts of this clonotype. The rearrangement links TRBV12-3 or TRBV12-4 to TRBJ2-1; no reliable D call. Trimming shortened V by 3 bases and J by 8 bases, and 5 bases separated the two germline ends. The CDR3 loop spans 11 amino acids. CDR3 region: CASSFVDEQFF. The CDR3 nucleotides read TGTGCCAGCAGTTTCGTGGATGAGCAGTTCTTC.

The sample holds many counts of this clonotype. The J gene is TRBJ1-5, the V gene TRBV6-8; 9 positions match TRBD1. Trimming cost V 0 bases and J 7 bases; bases outside gene matches: 13. The germline V gene encodes CDR1 MNHGY and CDR2 SAAAGT. The CDR3 spans 18 residues. The CDR3 sequence is CASSYSQGQGSGRQPQHF. The CDR3 nucleotides read TGTGCCAGCAGTTACTCCCAGGGACAGGGATCTGGGAGACAGCCCCAGCATTTT.

The V and J genes are TRBV7-9 and TRBJ1-2, with D possibly TRBD1 on 5 matching bases. V lost 1 base and J lost 8, with 17 bases in between. The CDR3 consists of 15 residues. Germline loops: CDR1 SEHNR, CDR2 FQNEAQ (reference sequence). The CDR3: CASSLELGQGSGYTF. The CDR3 DNA reads as TGTGCCAGCAGCTTAGAATTAGGGCAGGGAAGCGGCTACACCTTC. The entire variable domain, with the rest obtained from reference TRBV7-9 and TRBJ1-2, is as follows: DTGVSQNPRHKITKRGQNVTFRCDPISEHNRLYWYRQTLGQGPEFLTYFQNEAQLEKSRLLSDRFSAERPKGSFSTLEIQRTEQGDSAMYLCASSLELGQGSGYTFGSGTRLTVV.

J is TRBJ2-7 and V is TRBV7-9; a weak D match, TRBD1 (5 bases). The V and J ends lost 1 base and 6 bases respectively, with 10 bases between them. CDR3 length equals 13 residues. The V gene's germline CDR1 is SEHNR and CDR2 FQNEAQ (reference sequence). The CDR3 DNA is TGTGCCAGCAGCTTAGGACAGAGAAGCGAGCAGTACGTC. This gives the protein CASSLGQRSEQYV.

This clonotype showed up just a few times. The V call is TRBV18, the J call TRBJ2-7; either TRBD1 or TRBD2 may supply D (5 bases each). Trimming pared 2 bases from V and 5 bases from J, leaving 13 bases between. The length of the CDR3 is 14 residues. Germline V CDR1 and CDR2: KGHSH, LQKENI. CDR3 DNA sequence: TGTGCCAGCTCACCAGGGGGTTCATCCAACGAGCAGTACTTC. This encodes CASSPGGSSNEQYF.

This chain links TRBV19 with TRBJ2-7; 8 bases map to TRBD1. The CDR3 has 13 residues. Germline values: CDR1 LNHDA, CDR2 SQIVND (reference sequence). V gave up 10 bases and J gave up 2 bases; unmatched junction bases: 7. CDR3 DNA: TGTGCCACCAAGGACAGGGTTACCTACGAGCAGTACTTC. This sequence encodes CATKDRVTYEQYF.

The sample holds a few counts of this clonotype. The V call is TRBV10-3, the J call TRBJ2-3, with D possibly matching TRBD2 (5 bases). There are 13 residues in the CDR3. Trimming shortened V by 6 bases and J by 0 bases, and 7 bases separated the two germline ends. CDR1 and CDR2 (germline): ENHRY, SYGVKD. The CDR3 spells CAIRGDSTDTQYF. The CDR3 DNA follows: TGTGCCATCAGGGGAGACAGCACAGATACGCAGTATTTT.

This clonotype showed up many times. The chain is built from TRBV10-3 and TRBJ2-7, with 7 bases that match TRBD1. CDR1 ENHRY and CDR2 SYGVKD come from the germline V gene. The CDR3 loop spans 16 amino acids. Unmatched junction bases numbered 13, after V lost 2 bases and J lost 6 bases. This CDR3 reads CAISEANRGGASEQYV. In DNA form, the CDR3 reads TGTGCCATCAGTGAGGCTAATAGAGGGGGCGCGTCCGAGCAGTACGTC.

This clonotype was recorded many times. V gene TRBV16 combines with J gene TRBJ1-1, with TRBD1 identical over 10 bases. V was pared by 7 bases and J by 4 bases, with 6 bases of the junction left unmatched. The germline V gene encodes CDR1 KGHSY and CDR2 FQNENV. There are 14 residues in the CDR3. The CDR3 here is CASTRQGAGTEAFF. The CDR3 DNA reads as TGTGCCAGCACGCGACAGGGGGCAGGCACTGAAGCTTTCTTT.

This clonotype was seen at least ten times. The chain has TRBV12-3 or TRBV12-4 and TRBJ2-7; tentatively, D is TRBD1 (6 bases). The CDR3 loop spans 13 amino acids. Trimming left V 7 bases short and J 2 bases short, with 12 bases between. The CDR3 sequence is CASTRGRTYEQYF. As DNA, the CDR3 is TGTGCCAGCACCAGGGGCCGTACCTACGAGCAGTACTTC.

The table lists this clonotype with a few counts. The CDR3 reads CASSPGQIKGTEAFF. DNA for the CDR3: TGCGCCAGCAGCCCAGGACAGATAAAAGGCACTGAAGCTTTCTTT. The chain links TRBV5-1 to TRBJ1-1; D is perhaps TRBD1 (6 bases). Trimming removed 4 bases at V and 4 bases at J, with 17 bases between. CDR3 length: 15 amino acids. CDR1 and CDR2 (germline): SGHRS, YFSETQ.

In this sample, this clonotype turned up many times. V gene TRBV29-1 combines with J gene TRBJ2-5; D is uncertain. The length of the CDR3 is 14 residues. Trimming pared 1 base from V and 3 bases from J, leaving 12 bases between. Germline assignment: CDR1 SQVTM and CDR2 ANQGSEA. For the CDR3, the DNA is TGCAGCGTTGAAGTTCGGTCATTGGAAGAGACCCAGTACTTC. Translating it yields CSVEVRSLEETQYF.

There are a few counts of this clonotype. The J gene is TRBJ2-6, the V gene TRBV20-1, with D unresolved. CDR1 DFQATT and CDR2 SNEGSKA come from the germline V gene (reference sequence). The CDR3 runs 13 residues. V lost 3 bases to trimming and J lost 1 base, with 4 bases between them. CDR3 sequence: CSASRSGANVLTF. The DNA for the CDR3 is TGCAGTGCTAGCCGATCTGGGGCCAACGTCCTGACTTTC.

This clonotype turned up a few times. The gene calls are TRBV18 and TRBJ1-2; 7 bases match TRBD1. V was pared by 2 bases and J by 0 bases, with 3 bases of the junction left unmatched. This CDR3 is 15 amino acids long. The germline gives CDR1 KGHSH, CDR2 LQKENI. This CDR3 reads CASSPGTEANYGYTF. The CDR3 DNA is TGTGCCAGCTCACCAGGGACAGAAGCTAACTATGGCTACACCTTC.

In this sample, this clonotype turned up a few times. This rearrangement joins TRBV5-1 to TRBJ2-1, with TRBD2 as a possible D gene (5 bases). CDR1 is SGHRS, CDR2 YFSETQ, per germline. The CDR3 has 15 amino acids. V was cut by 3 bases and J by 8 bases, with 18 bases left in between. The CDR3 sequence: CASSSATTREDEQFF. For the CDR3, the DNA is TGCGCCAGCAGCTCGGCGACAACTAGAGAGGATGAGCAGTTCTTC.

The chain joins TRBV3-1 to TRBJ2-2, with 10 bases fitting TRBD1. Looked up from germline, CDR1 is LGHDT and CDR2 is YNNKEL (reference sequence). With 11 bases clipped from V and 1 base from J, the junction kept 13 bases outside the gene matches. The CDR3 length is 17 residues. DNA for the CDR3: TGTGCCTGCTCCCATCCCGGACAGGGGGGGAACACCGGGGAGCTGTTTTTT. This encodes CACSHPGQGGNTGELFF. Full variable domain (missing parts from reference TRBV3-1 and TRBJ2-2): DTAVSQTPKYLVTQMGNDKSIKCEQNLGHDTMYWYKQDSKKFLKIMFSYNNKELIINETVPNRFSPKSPDKAHLNLHINSLELGDSAVYFCACSHPGQGGNTGELFFGEGSRLTVL.

The chain uses TRBV20-1 and TRBJ1-6; D is perhaps TRBD1 (5 bases). Germline assignment: CDR1 DFQATT and CDR2 SNEGSKA (reference sequence). The CDR3 spans 13 residues. The V and J ends lost 3 bases and 7 bases respectively, with 10 bases between them. The CDR3 region is CSASQEGNSPLHF. CDR3 DNA sequence: TGCAGTGCTAGTCAGGAGGGGAATTCACCCCTCCACTTT.

The V gene is TRBV28, the J gene TRBJ2-7; no firm D call. Germline loops: CDR1 MDHEN, CDR2 SYDVKM. This CDR3 spans 15 amino acids. V gave up 7 bases and J gave up 3 bases, with 19 bases separating them. The CDR3 region has the DNA TGTGCCAGCACCCCTCGAAAGGGAAGGAACTACGAGCAGTACGTC. It codes for CASTPRKGRNYEQYV.

The chain carries TRBV6-2 or TRBV6-3 and TRBJ2-6; D not resolved. Germline CDR1 MNHEY, CDR2 SVGEGT. The ends were cut back, 9 bases at V and 4 bases at J, with 7 bases in the middle. CDR3 length: 12 residues. The CDR3 region is CASKGGANVLTF. The CDR3 DNA reads as TGTGCCAGTAAAGGGGGGGCCAACGTCCTGACTTTC.

The table lists this clonotype with a few counts. The V call is TRBV24-1, the J call TRBJ1-5; D gene unclear. The CDR3 contains 14 residues. V was trimmed by 4 bases and J by 6 bases, leaving 12 bases between them. Germline CDR1 and CDR2: KGHDR and SFDVKD. The CDR3 nucleotides read TGTGCCACCAGTGACCCCTCTTGGAGTCAGCCCCAGCATTTT. Its translation: CATSDPSWSQPQHF.